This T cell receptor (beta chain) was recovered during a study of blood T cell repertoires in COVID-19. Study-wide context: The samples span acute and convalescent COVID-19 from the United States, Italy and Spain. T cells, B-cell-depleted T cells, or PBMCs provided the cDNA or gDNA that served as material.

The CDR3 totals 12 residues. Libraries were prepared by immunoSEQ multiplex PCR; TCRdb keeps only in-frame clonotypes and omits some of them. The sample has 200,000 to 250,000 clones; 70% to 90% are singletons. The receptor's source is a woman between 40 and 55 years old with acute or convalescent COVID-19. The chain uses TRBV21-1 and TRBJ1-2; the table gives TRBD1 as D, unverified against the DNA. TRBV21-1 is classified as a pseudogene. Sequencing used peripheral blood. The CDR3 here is CASSSNRVGYTF. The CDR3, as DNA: TGTGCCAGCAGCTCGAACAGGGTTGGCTACACCTTC.